Below are 20 T cell receptor beta chains sequenced from a single sample in a study of T cells after yellow fever vaccination. Each CDR3 protein is one row after TCRdb ran MiXCR on the 5' RACE reads. Of about 240,000 distinct CDR3 sequences listed, 6.9% were seen once; the top ten hold about 0.85%. The material was CD4+ T cells sorted from PBMCs, obtained 15 days after the yellow fever booster vaccination. These TCRs come from a man aged 30 to 39 who received the YFV17D yellow fever vaccine.

In its sample, this clonotype was seen once. The chain recombines TRBV20-1 with TRBJ2-5; 9 bases line up with TRBD2. V trimming: 3 bases; J trimming: 5 bases; junction bases outside the gene matches: 4. The CDR3 runs to 13 residues. Germline lookup yields CDR1 DFQATT and CDR2 SNEGSKA (reference sequence). CDR3 region: CSASSSGRETQYF. Written as DNA, the CDR3 is TGCAGTGCTAGCTCAAGCGGGAGGGAGACCCAGTACTTC.

The CDR3 here is CASSLGLAGIQETQYF. Here the CDR3 DNA reads TGTGCCAGCAGCTTAGGGCTAGCGGGAATCCAAGAGACCCAGTACTTC. V and J are TRBV7-2 and TRBJ2-5; 9 bases are a match to TRBD2. CDR1 and CDR2 from the germline V gene are SGHTA and FQGNSA. The junction had 4 bases not matched to a gene; V was cut back by 1 base and J by 1 base. The CDR3 consists of 16 residues.

V usage is TRBV7-2 and J usage is TRBJ1-1; D is unresolved. Looked up from germline, CDR1 is SGHTA and CDR2 is FQGNSA. The CDR3 has 13 amino acids. Trimming left V 2 bases short and J 3 bases short, with 7 bases between. The CDR3, as DNA: TGTGCCAGCAGCTTATATCTTGACACTGAAGCTTTCTTT. It translates to CASSLYLDTEAFF. The variable domain in full, completed from reference TRBV7-2 and TRBJ1-1, reads GAGVSQSPSNKVTEKGKDVELRCDPISGHTALYWYRQSLGQGLEFLIYFQGNSAPDKSGLPSDRFSAERTGGSVSTLTIQRTQQEDSAVYLCASSLYLDTEAFFGQGTRLTVV.

This clonotype was detected only once. This chain links TRBV7-2 with TRBJ2-2; the match to TRBD2 covers 12 bases. J was trimmed by 6 bases and V by 8 bases; bases with no gene match: 13. The CDR3 length is 17 residues. CDR1 is SGHTA and CDR2 is FQGNSA in the germline V gene. The chain's CDR3 is CASCLTSGRGAAGELFF. The CDR3 coding sequence is TGTGCCAGCTGCCTGACTAGCGGGAGAGGTGCGGCCGGGGAGCTGTTTTTT.

The chain uses TRBV7-3 and TRBJ1-1, with D hard to call. The CDR3 extends over 14 amino acids. Germline values: CDR1 SGHTA, CDR2 FQGTGA. Trimming shortened V by 2 bases and J by 0 bases, and 7 bases separated the two germline ends. CDR3 DNA: TGTGCCAGCAGCTTAGGACCGATGAACACTGAAGCTTTCTTT. It yields the protein CASSLGPMNTEAFF.

This clonotype has a handful of counts. V is TRBV18 and J is TRBJ1-5, with D uncertain. This CDR3 is 15 amino acids long. Germline CDR1 is KGHSH and CDR2 is LQKENI. The ends were cut back, 2 bases at V and 0 bases at J, with 8 bases in the middle. CDR3 nucleotides: TGTGCCAGCTCACCAGAAATGCATAGCAATCAGCCCCAGCATTTT. It yields the protein CASSPEMHSNQPQHF.

The gene calls are TRBV20-1 and TRBJ1-1; D may be TRBD1 (5 bases). The CDR3 contains 10 residues. V lost 3 bases and J lost 8, with 7 bases in between. Germline CDR1 DFQATT, CDR2 SNEGSKA (reference sequence). The CDR3 coding sequence is TGCAGTGCTAGGGGGGAAGAAGCTTTCTTT. Translated, it gives CSARGEEAFF.

This clonotype showed up just a few times. The CDR3 region is CASSIPVGTSYEQYF. The DNA for the CDR3 is TGTGCCAGCAGCATACCGGTAGGGACCTCCTACGAGCAGTACTTC. This chain links TRBV6-1 with TRBJ2-7; tentatively, D is TRBD1 or TRBD2 (5 bases each). The CDR3 spans 15 residues. CDR1 and CDR2 from the germline V gene are MNHNS and SASEGT. Trimming removed 6 bases at V and 0 bases at J, with 15 bases between.

The CDR3 region has the DNA TGTGCCAGCAGCTTAGCGGCGGGACAGACTGAAGCTTTCTTT. Its protein is CASSLAAGQTEAFF. The chain carries TRBV7-9 and TRBJ1-1; 7 bases map to TRBD1. Germline assignment: CDR1 SEHNR and CDR2 FQNEAQ (reference sequence). Losses at the gene ends were 0 bases for V and 5 bases for J; bases not matched to a gene: 3. This CDR3 has 14 amino acids.

This rearrangement joins TRBV20-1 to TRBJ2-2; D not resolved. Trimming took 3 bases from V and 3 from J, leaving 8 bases between them. The germline V gene has CDR1 DFQATT and CDR2 SNEGSKA (reference sequence). The CDR3 consists of 13 residues. CDR3 nucleotide sequence: TGCAGTGCTAGGACACCCTACACCGGGGAGCTGTTTTTT. Amino acids: CSARTPYTGELFF.

The rearrangement uses TRBV4-3 and TRBJ2-7, with D uncertain. The CDR3 is 12 amino acids. CDR1 is LGHNA, CDR2 YSLEER, per germline. Trimming pared 3 bases from V and 5 bases from J, leaving 8 bases between. CDR3 sequence: CASSQKPHEQYF. CDR3 in DNA: TGCGCCAGCAGCCAGAAGCCGCACGAGCAGTACTTC.

This clonotype has at least ten counts. The chain joins TRBV5-1 to TRBJ2-7, with D tentatively TRBD2 (6 bases). The CDR3 runs to 13 residues. The germline gives CDR1 SGHRS, CDR2 YFSETQ. Trimming left V 2 bases short and J 2 bases short, with 8 bases between. In DNA, the CDR3 is TGCGCCAGCAGCTTCGGGAGAACCTACGAGCAGTACTTC. This translates into CASSFGRTYEQYF.

This sequence joins TRBV7-9 and TRBJ2-1; D is uncertain. CDR3 length: 11 residues. The ends were cut back, 8 bases at V and 6 bases at J, with 8 bases in the middle. The germline V gene has CDR1 SEHNR and CDR2 FQNEAQ (reference sequence). The CDR3 loop reads CASPSVNEQFF. The CDR3 DNA reads TGTGCCAGCCCGAGTGTCAATGAGCAGTTCTTC.

The table lists this clonotype with many counts. The rearrangement links TRBV7-2 to TRBJ2-5, with D tentatively TRBD2 (6 bases). The CDR3 totals 14 residues. V was pared by 5 bases and J by 0 bases, with 10 bases between. Germline V gene data show CDR1 as SGHTA and CDR2 as FQGNSA. Here the CDR3 DNA reads TGTGCCAGCAGCCCTGTAGCGGACCAAGAGACCCAGTACTTC. Translation gives CASSPVADQETQYF.

This chain uses TRBV7-9 with TRBJ1-1; the D is unclear. Germline V gene lookup returns CDR1 SEHNR and CDR2 FQNEAQ (reference sequence). CDR3 length: 15 amino acids. V gave up 6 bases and J gave up 3 bases, with 17 bases separating them. CDR3 nucleotide sequence: TGTGCCAGCAGTCAGAGCGGAAACGGCCACACTGAAGCTTTCTTT. Protein: CASSQSGNGHTEAFF.

This clonotype appeared many times. The chain recombines TRBV7-9 with TRBJ1-6; a possible D gene is TRBD1 (5 bases). The V gene lost 8 bases and the J gene lost 6 bases, with 8 bases spanning the gap. CDR3 length: 12 amino acids. CDR1 is SEHNR, CDR2 FQNEAQ, per germline (reference sequence). Written as DNA, the CDR3 is TGTGCCAGCCGGGGCCTTAATTCACCCCTCCACTTT. Translated: CASRGLNSPLHF.

Only a few counts were recorded for this clonotype. J is TRBJ1-2 and V is TRBV20-1; tentatively, D is TRBD1 (6 bases). Per the germline V gene, CDR1 is DFQATT and CDR2 is SNEGSKA (reference sequence). CDR3 length: 15 residues. The V and J ends lost 3 bases and 5 bases respectively, with 19 bases between them. This chain's CDR3 is CSASNGVRGEYGYTF. CDR3 sequence (DNA): TGCAGTGCTAGTAATGGGGTCAGGGGTGAATATGGCTACACCTTC.

This chain joins TRBV5-1 and TRBJ1-1; D ambiguous. Trimming pared 2 bases from V and 3 bases from J, leaving 8 bases between. Germline V lookup: CDR1 SGHRS, CDR2 YFSETQ. The CDR3 spans 13 residues. The DNA for the CDR3 is TGCGCCAGCAGCTTTGAGGACTACACTGAAGCTTTCTTT. Its protein is CASSFEDYTEAFF.

The chain is built from TRBV6-5 and TRBJ1-1; TRBD1 matches at 8 bases. With V trimmed by 2 bases and J by 1 base, 6 bases remained unmatched. Germline CDR1 and CDR2: MNHEY and SVGAGI. This CDR3 spans 16 amino acids. The CDR3 spells CASSYPPTGANTEAFF. Here the CDR3 DNA reads TGTGCCAGCAGTTACCCCCCGACAGGGGCGAACACTGAAGCTTTCTTT.

Comment on this clonotype: A much larger clone differs from this one at a single base, so this may be a read error. The gene calls are TRBV10-3 and TRBJ2-3; possibly TRBD1 for D (6 bases). V dropped 7 bases and J dropped 0 bases, with 8 bases sitting between them. Looked up from germline, CDR1 is ENHRY and CDR2 is SYGVKD. The CDR3 has 13 amino acids. The CDR3 is CAIKGGSTDTQYF. CDR3 nucleotides: TGTGCCATCAAAGGGGGTAGCACAGATACGCAGTATTTT.